One sample yielded the 22 T cell receptor beta chains listed below, sequenced in a study of cytomegalovirus exposure and HLA in healthy donors. The PCR had 60 Vbeta and 13 Jbeta primers. Sequenced by immunoSEQ multiplex PCR; TCRdb stores in-frame clones only, minus some. The repertoire holds around 170,000 clones, with approximately 80% as singletons. Sequencing was done on a sample of PBMCs. These receptors were collected from a girl aged 10 to 17 in good health and CMV-seropositive.

The rearrangement uses TRBV6-5 and TRBJ1-5; TRBD1 matches at 8 bases. The CDR3 has 15 amino acids. The junction had 2 bases not matched to a gene; V was cut back by 0 bases and J by 4 bases. The germline gives CDR1 MNHEY, CDR2 SVGAGI. The CDR3 coding sequence is TGTGCCAGCAGTTACTCGACAGGGGATAATCAGCCCCAGCATTTT. Translating it yields CASSYSTGDNQPQHF.

This clone was found a few times. The genes are TRBV6-5 and TRBJ2-7, with a tentative D call TRBD2 (6 bases). CDR3 size: 11 residues. In germline, CDR1 is MNHEY, CDR2 SVGAGI. V lost 10 bases, J lost 3 bases, and 10 bases lay in between. Here the CDR3 reads CATKTSYEQYF. The CDR3 DNA reads TGTGCCACCAAGACTAGCTACGAGCAGTACTTC.

The chain recombines TRBV29-1 with TRBJ2-7, with 12 bases that match TRBD1. After removal of 4 bases from V and 4 bases from J, the junction contained 5 bases not matched to a gene. CDR1 SQVTM and CDR2 ANQGSEA come from the germline V gene. This CDR3 spans 14 amino acids. In DNA, the CDR3 is TGCAGCGTTGGGGGGACAGGGGGCTCATACGAGCAGTACTTC. This codes for CSVGGTGGSYEQYF.

This clone was counted a single time. The chain recombines TRBV29-1 with TRBJ1-1; D is perhaps TRBD1 (5 bases). V gave up 7 bases and J gave up 0 bases, with 12 bases separating them. CDR3 size: 13 residues. Germline assignment: CDR1 SQVTM and CDR2 ANQGSEA. DNA of the CDR3: TGCAGCGCGGGGCGGGGGATGAACACTGAAGCTTTCTTT. Translated: CSAGRGMNTEAFF.

The chain couples TRBV7-2 to TRBJ2-5, with TRBD1 as a possible D gene (5 bases). V was pared by 4 bases and J by 3 bases, with 15 bases between. From germline, CDR1 is SGHTA and CDR2 FQGNSA. CDR3 length equals 15 residues. CDR3 DNA sequence: TGTGCCAGCAGCTCTATTTTCAGGGTTGAAGAGACCCAGTACTTC. Residues: CASSSIFRVEETQYF.

V gene TRBV7-9 combines with J gene TRBJ2-1; tentatively, D is TRBD1 (6 bases). This CDR3 contains 19 residues. V was trimmed by 8 bases and J by 5 bases, leaving 31 bases between them. Germline CDR1 is SEHNR and CDR2 is FQNEAQ (reference sequence). CDR3 DNA sequence: TGTGCCAGCTTCCCTAACCCAGGGGCCGCTACCTTTGTCCACAATGAGCAGTTCTTC. Amino acid sequence: CASFPNPGAATFVHNEQFF.

Notes on this clone: Other DNA sequences in this specimen translate into the identical CDR3. This chain connects TRBV30 to TRBJ2-3; D might be TRBD2 (6 bases). Germline V gives CDR1 GTSNPN, CDR2 SVGIG (reference sequence). The CDR3 spans 13 residues. Trimming removed 3 bases from V and 1 base from J, with 8 bases in between. CDR3 sequence reads: CAWRVAGTDTQYF. The CDR3 coding sequence is TGTGCCTGGAGAGTAGCGGGCACAGATACGCAGTATTTT.

V and J are TRBV5-8 and TRBJ2-1, with D possibly TRBD1 on 5 matching bases. The CDR3 length is 12 residues. Germline values: CDR1 SGHTS, CDR2 YDEGEE. The V gene lost 0 bases and the J gene lost 15 bases, with 13 bases spanning the gap. The chain's CDR3 is CASSLGTWGPFF. The CDR3 DNA reads TGTGCCAGCAGCTTGGGTACGTGGGGCCCGTTCTTC.

In its sample, this clone was seen a few times. The gene calls are TRBV2 and TRBJ2-1; 8 bases are shared with TRBD2. Germline V gene lookup returns CDR1 SNHLY and CDR2 FYNNEI. Trimming took 6 bases from V and 2 from J; bases not matched to a gene: 6. The CDR3 is 15 amino acids. The CDR3 DNA sequence: TGTGCCAGCAGGAGTGGGGGACTAGCCTACAATGAGCAGTTCTTC. Its protein product is CASRSGGLAYNEQFF.

This rearrangement joins TRBV5-1 to TRBJ2-3; the D is unclear. This CDR3 contains 13 residues. Germline CDR1 is SGHRS and CDR2 is YFSETQ. Trimming took off 0 bases at V and 3 bases at J, with 5 bases between the two ends. The CDR3 loop reads CASSLGETDTQYF. The CDR3 nucleotides read TGCGCCAGCAGCTTGGGAGAAACAGATACGCAGTATTTT.

The CDR3: CASSLKGVSEAFF. The CDR3 coding sequence is TGTGCCAGCAGCCTTAAGGGGGTTTCTGAAGCTTTCTTT. The chain is built from TRBV27 and TRBJ1-1, with a weak D call TRBD1 (6 bases). Germline CDR1 and CDR2: MNHEY and SMNVEV (reference sequence). The CDR3 extends over 13 amino acids. V was clipped by 6 bases and J by 6 bases, with 14 bases between them.

V is TRBV19 and J is TRBJ1-2, with 9 nucleotides matching TRBD1. The junction had 11 bases not matched to a gene; V was cut back by 11 bases and J by 7 bases. The CDR3 contains 13 residues. Per the germline V gene, CDR1 is LNHDA and CDR2 is SQIVND (reference sequence). The CDR3 loop is CALYPGQGFGYTF. For the CDR3, the DNA is TGTGCCCTTTACCCGGGACAGGGATTTGGCTACACCTTC.

The V and J genes are TRBV25-1 and TRBJ2-3, with a weak D call TRBD1 (6 bases). The ends were cut back, 5 bases at V and 1 base at J, with 13 bases in the middle. Per the germline V gene, CDR1 is MGHDK and CDR2 is SYGVNS. This CDR3 spans 15 amino acids. This CDR3 is CASSPTDSRTDTQYF. In DNA, the CDR3 is TGTGCCAGCAGTCCGACGGACAGTCGCACAGATACGCAGTATTTT. Complete variable domain (other parts from reference TRBV25-1 and TRBJ2-3): EADIYQTPRYLVIGTGKKITLECSQTMGHDKMYWYQQDPGMELHLIHYSYGVNSTEKGDLSSESTVSRIRTEHFPLTLESARPSHTSQYLCASSPTDSRTDTQYFGPGTRLTVL.

For the CDR3, the DNA is TGTGCCAGCAGTTTTCAAGCGGTCCTCTCCTACAATGAGCAGTTCTTC. It encodes CASSFQAVLSYNEQFF. The chain carries TRBV28 and TRBJ2-1; maybe TRBD2 (5 bases). Germline V CDR1 and CDR2: MDHEN, SYDVKM. The CDR3 totals 16 residues. V was clipped by 3 bases and J by 0 bases, with 12 bases between them.

J is TRBJ2-5 and V is TRBV14, with a tentative D call TRBD1 (5 bases). The CDR3 totals 16 residues. The germline V gene encodes CDR1 SGHDN and CDR2 FVKESK. Trimming shortened V by 3 bases and J by 0 bases, and 14 bases separated the two germline ends. The CDR3: CASSHSMGRYQETQYF. In DNA form, the CDR3 reads TGTGCCAGCAGCCATTCGATGGGGCGGTACCAAGAGACCCAGTACTTC.

V gene TRBV19 combines with J gene TRBJ2-1; D is possibly TRBD2 (6 bases). V shed 8 bases and J shed 4 bases, with 15 bases lying between them. This CDR3 spans 14 amino acids. Germline V lookup: CDR1 LNHDA, CDR2 SQIVND (reference sequence). The CDR3 here is CASESGSAYNEQFF. The CDR3 DNA sequence: TGTGCCAGTGAAAGCGGGTCTGCGTACAATGAGCAGTTCTTC.

The chain recombines TRBV6-1 with TRBJ1-1, with TRBD1 as a possible D gene (5 bases). Trimming removed 6 bases from V and 5 bases from J, with 16 bases in between. The CDR3 length is 14 residues. CDR1 is MNHNS and CDR2 is SASEGT in the germline V gene. CDR3 in DNA: TGTGCCAGCAGAAACAACTCCAGGGTAACTGAAGCTTTCTTT. This gives the protein CASRNNSRVTEAFF.

V is TRBV7-2 and J is TRBJ2-7, with 14 nucleotides matching TRBD2. From germline, CDR1 is SGHTA and CDR2 FQGNSA. The V gene end was trimmed by 6 bases and the J gene end by 5 bases; junction bases not matched to a gene: 9. This CDR3 region has 16 residues. The CDR3 loop reads CASSPTSGRARDEQYF. The CDR3 coding sequence is TGTGCCAGCAGTCCGACTAGCGGGAGGGCGCGAGACGAGCAGTACTTC.

The CDR3 reads CASSHLGLAGGPEFF. The CDR3, as DNA: TGCGCCAGCAGCCACCTCGGACTAGCGGGAGGGCCGGAGTTCTTC. The J gene is TRBJ2-1, the V gene TRBV4-1; 15 bases match TRBD2. After removal of 3 bases from V and 14 bases from J, the junction contained 8 bases not matched to a gene. Per the germline V gene, CDR1 is MGHRA and CDR2 is YSYEKL. The CDR3 length is 15 residues.

This clone was detected a few times. The chain has TRBV5-1 and TRBJ1-3; D unclear. From germline, CDR1 is SGHRS and CDR2 YFSETQ. Trimming stripped 3 bases from V and 1 base from J, with 8 bases between. The CDR3 consists of 14 residues. The CDR3: CASSSAGSGNTIYF. CDR3 nucleotide sequence: TGCGCCAGCAGCTCAGCAGGATCTGGAAACACCATATATTTT.

The rearrangement uses TRBV9 and TRBJ2-2; 9 bases agree with TRBD2. CDR3 length: 17 amino acids. V trimming: 0 bases; J trimming: 7 bases; junction bases outside the gene matches: 10. Germline-derived CDR1 and CDR2 are SGDLS and YYNGEE. CDR3 sequence: CASSVGGLAGDFGELFF. CDR3 sequence (DNA): TGTGCCAGCAGCGTAGGAGGGTTAGCGGGAGATTTCGGGGAGCTGTTTTTT.

The rearrangement uses TRBV27 and TRBJ1-1; D not resolved. V lost 3 bases, J lost 3 bases, and 11 bases lay in between. The CDR3 extends over 14 amino acids. Per germline, CDR1 MNHEY and CDR2 SMNVEV (reference sequence). The DNA for the CDR3 is TGTGCCAGCAGTTTTAAAAGCTCGCACACTGAAGCTTTCTTT. Translated: CASSFKSSHTEAFF.